A single sample gave rise to the 28 T cell receptor beta chains below, sequenced in a study of beta chain features in type 1 diabetes. Study-level results: Shortening that was moderate but significant affected the TCRB CDR3s of Type 1 diabetes patients in all four CD4+ subsets.

TCRB transcripts that were expressed got sequenced, as all of the isolated RNA had been reverse transcribed. The table came from immunoSEQ multiplex PCR; TCRdb's copy has only in-frame clones and leaves some out. The sample yields 600,000 to 700,000 clones, 13% seen once. Antigens for these TCRs are unknown. Sequenced: naive CD4+ T cells from blood. The source of these receptors is a man between 18 and 29 years old with type 1 diabetes.

The chain combines TRBV27 with TRBJ1-1; D unresolved. The length of the CDR3 is 12 residues. Germline V CDR1 and CDR2: MNHEY, SMNVEV (reference sequence). The V gene lost 8 bases and the J gene lost 0 bases, with 7 bases spanning the gap. The CDR3 DNA sequence: TGTGCCAGCTGGCGGGTGAACACTGAAGCTTTCTTT. Translation gives CASWRVNTEAFF.

This clone was counted a few times. DNA of the CDR3: TGTGCCAGTACCTGGGCCCAGGAGAGCAATCAGCCCCAGCATTTT. The encoded protein is CASTWAQESNQPQHF. The rearrangement uses TRBV19 and TRBJ1-5; D call uncertain. Germline V gene data show CDR1 as LNHDA and CDR2 as SQIVND (reference sequence). The CDR3 is 15 residues long. V was shortened by 7 bases and J by 1 base, with 14 bases between the two germline ends.

This clone has just a few counts. The chain combines TRBV5-1 with TRBJ2-2; either TRBD1 or TRBD2 may supply D (5 bases each). The CDR3 covers 15 residues. The germline V gene has CDR1 SGHRS and CDR2 YFSETQ. The V gene lost 4 bases and the J gene lost 2 bases, with 12 bases spanning the gap. CDR3 loop: CASSVRGLNTGELFF. CDR3 bases: TGCGCCAGCAGCGTGAGGGGCCTCAACACCGGGGAGCTGTTTTTT.

This clone showed up just a few times. The chain is built from TRBV30 and TRBJ1-2; no clear D. The CDR3 runs 13 residues. CDR1 is GTSNPN, CDR2 SVGIG, per germline (reference sequence). Trimming removed 0 bases from V and 2 bases from J, with 7 bases in between. This chain's CDR3 is CAWSVLTNYGYTF. The CDR3 DNA reads TGTGCCTGGAGTGTACTGACGAACTATGGCTACACCTTC.

The chain joins TRBV7-6 to TRBJ2-5; D gene ambiguous. This CDR3 contains 11 residues. V was cut by 6 bases and J by 9 bases, with 11 bases left in between. The germline gives CDR1 SGHVS, CDR2 FNYEAQ. The CDR3 spells CASSPGVAQYF. DNA for the CDR3: TGTGCCAGCAGTCCAGGAGTGGCCCAGTACTTC.

V and J are TRBV7-2 and TRBJ2-1; 12 positions match TRBD2. The V gene's germline CDR1 is SGHTA and CDR2 FQGNSA. V shed 5 bases, J shed 3 bases, and the junction held 5 bases outside the gene matches. CDR3 length: 16 residues. Here the CDR3 reads CASSQTSGGGYNEQFF. Written as DNA, the CDR3 is TGTGCCAGCAGCCAGACTAGCGGGGGAGGCTACAATGAGCAGTTCTTC.

The V call is TRBV30, the J call TRBJ1-4; no clear D. The germline V and J ends were trimmed by 1 base and 6 bases, with 9 bases remaining between them. CDR1 GTSNPN and CDR2 SVGIG come from the germline V gene (reference sequence). This CDR3 contains 13 residues. CDR3 sequence reads: CAWSAGPYEKLFF. The CDR3 nucleotides are TGTGCCTGGAGTGCCGGACCGTATGAAAAACTGTTTTTT.

The chain has TRBV29-1 and TRBJ1-2; D perhaps matches TRBD1 (6 bases). V lost 0 bases and J 7 bases, leaving 15 bases between the germline ends. The CDR3 extends over 14 amino acids. The germline gives CDR1 SQVTM, CDR2 ANQGSEA. The CDR3 DNA is TGCAGCGTTGAAGATCTTACCGGGGGCGGTGGCTACACCTTC. It encodes CSVEDLTGGGGYTF.

The chain links TRBV27 to TRBJ2-6, with a weak D call TRBD1 (5 bases). CDR1 MNHEY and CDR2 SMNVEV come from the germline V gene (reference sequence). The CDR3 consists of 15 residues. V lost 11 bases and J 0 bases, leaving 14 bases between the germline ends. The CDR3 loop is CASRQSPSGANVLTF. CDR3 nucleotide sequence: TGTGCCTCGCGACAGAGCCCCTCTGGGGCCAACGTCCTGACTTTC.

In its sample, this clone was seen a few times. The chain recombines TRBV9 with TRBJ1-2; weak D call: TRBD1 (5 bases). CDR3 size: 14 residues. The germline V gene encodes CDR1 SGDLS and CDR2 YYNGEE. V was cut by 4 bases and J by 8 bases, with 18 bases left in between. CDR3 amino acids: CASSPGRGEMGYTF. CDR3 nucleotide sequence: TGTGCCAGCAGCCCAGGAAGGGGCGAAATGGGCTACACCTTC.

The chain has TRBV4-1 and TRBJ1-6, with 8 positions matching TRBD1. This CDR3 region has 15 residues. With 4 bases clipped from V and 8 bases from J, the junction kept 7 bases outside the gene matches. Germline assignment: CDR1 MGHRA and CDR2 YSYEKL. The CDR3 DNA reads as TGCGCCAGCAGCCTTCAGGGGGCGATCGATTCACCCCTCCACTTT. It is translated as CASSLQGAIDSPLHF.

For the CDR3, the DNA is TGTGCCAGCAGCCCCGGGACCAAGGCGGGAAAACTGTTTTTT. Encoded protein: CASSPGTKAGKLFF. V and J are TRBV14 and TRBJ1-4; possibly TRBD1 for D (5 bases). Per germline, CDR1 SGHDN and CDR2 FVKESK. V was clipped by 4 bases and J by 10 bases, with 16 bases between them. The CDR3 runs to 14 residues.

The V gene is TRBV18, the J gene TRBJ2-7; the D gene could be TRBD1 or TRBD2 (7 bases each). The V end lost 4 bases, the J end lost 2 bases, and 18 bases lay between the germline ends. Germline CDR1 is KGHSH and CDR2 is LQKENI. The CDR3 has 16 amino acids. The CDR3 spells CASSHRRGTETYEQYF. CDR3 sequence (DNA): TGTGCCAGCTCACATAGGCGGGGGACAGAAACCTACGAGCAGTACTTC.

Only a few counts were recorded for this clone. The genes are TRBV6-5 and TRBJ2-5, with TRBD2 as a possible D gene (6 bases). Germline V gene data show CDR1 as MNHEY and CDR2 as SVGAGI. Trimming took off 2 bases at V and 4 bases at J, with 14 bases between the two ends. This CDR3 is built from 15 residues. Written as DNA, the CDR3 is TGTGCCAGCAGTTACAGCACGGGGGTAAGAGAGACCCAGTACTTC. Its translation: CASSYSTGVRETQYF.

This chain links TRBV21-1 with TRBJ2-5. TRBV21-1 is a pseudogene. There are 16 residues in the CDR3. The CDR3 nucleotides are TGTGCCAGCAGCAAAGACCGACGGGCCTCCCAAGAGACCCAGTACTTC. It is translated as CASSKDRRASQETQYF.

The chain recombines TRBV6-1 with TRBJ2-1, with D possibly being TRBD2 (5 bases). There are 15 residues in the CDR3. Trimming left V 0 bases short and J 7 bases short, with 13 bases between. CDR1 and CDR2 (germline): MNHNS, SASEGT. Here the CDR3 reads CASSEATGLGNEQFF. Written as DNA, the CDR3 is TGTGCCAGCAGTGAAGCGACGGGGTTAGGGAATGAGCAGTTCTTC.

A few counts support this clone. This chain connects TRBV7-2 to TRBJ2-7; TRBD2 agrees at 8 bases. Germline lookup yields CDR1 SGHTA and CDR2 FQGNSA. This CDR3 contains 15 residues. Trimming at V came to 2 bases and at J to 3 bases, leaving 6 bases not matched to a gene. CDR3 region: CASSLSSGNYYEQYF. The CDR3 region has the DNA TGTGCCAGCAGCTTAAGTAGCGGGAACTACTACGAGCAGTACTTC.

The table lists this clone with a few counts. This chain joins TRBV7-9 and TRBJ2-1; TRBD1 matches 9 bases. V gave up 5 bases and J gave up 2 bases; unmatched junction bases: 7. The CDR3 has 16 residues. The germline V gene encodes CDR1 SEHNR and CDR2 FQNEAQ (reference sequence). CDR3 loop: CASSPRGQGPYNEQFF. The DNA of the CDR3 is TGTGCCAGCAGCCCTAGGGGACAGGGACCCTACAATGAGCAGTTCTTC.

This clone was seen a few times. The chain carries TRBV7-2 and TRBJ1-1, with 8 nucleotides matching TRBD1. V lost 3 bases and J lost 2; bases outside the gene matches: 2. Per germline, CDR1 SGHTA and CDR2 FQGNSA. CDR3 length: 14 residues. The CDR3 loop reads CASSFGQGNTEAFF. CDR3 DNA sequence: TGTGCCAGCAGCTTCGGACAGGGAAACACTGAAGCTTTCTTT.

V is TRBV4-2 and J is TRBJ2-7; TRBD1 matches 10 bases. CDR1 LGHNA and CDR2 YNFKEQ come from the germline V gene. J was trimmed by 3 bases and V by 0 bases; bases with no gene match: 2. This CDR3 is 15 amino acids long. The CDR3 coding sequence is TGTGCCAGCAGCCAAGAGGACAGGGGGGTCTACGAGCAGTACTTC. It codes for CASSQEDRGVYEQYF.

This clone was picked up a small number of times. The chain links TRBV18 to TRBJ2-2; D gene unclear. Trimming stripped 3 bases from V and 0 bases from J, with 11 bases between. The V gene's germline CDR1 is KGHSH and CDR2 LQKENI. This CDR3 is built from 16 residues. The CDR3, as DNA: TGTGCCAGCTCACCCTTACCGAGAGCGAACACCGGGGAGCTGTTTTTT. This encodes CASSPLPRANTGELFF. Full variable domain (rest looked up from reference TRBV18 and TRBJ2-2): NAGVMQNPRHLVRRRGQEARLRCSPMKGHSHVYWYRQLPEEGLKFMVYLQKENIIDESGMPKERFSAEFPKEGPSILRIQQVVRGDSAAYFCASSPLPRANTGELFFGEGSRLTVL.

The chain carries TRBV7-9 and TRBJ1-1; no firm D call. With 5 bases removed from V and 0 bases from J, the gap between germline ends came to 13 bases. The CDR3 length is 15 residues. From germline, CDR1 is SEHNR and CDR2 FQNEAQ (reference sequence). CDR3 region: CASSPVGVMNTEAFF. The CDR3 nucleotides read TGTGCCAGCAGCCCCGTGGGCGTGATGAACACTGAAGCTTTCTTT. Drawing the rest from reference TRBV7-9 and TRBJ1-1, the complete variable domain is DTGVSQNPRHKITKRGQNVTFRCDPISEHNRLYWYRQTLGQGPEFLTYFQNEAQLEKSRLLSDRFSAERPKGSFSTLEIQRTEQGDSAMYLCASSPVGVMNTEAFFGQGTRLTVV.

V gene TRBV18 combines with J gene TRBJ2-1; 11 bases line up with TRBD2. Trimming removed 0 bases from V and 3 bases from J; junction bases left unmatched: 4. The CDR3 has 17 amino acids. Germline-derived CDR1 and CDR2 are KGHSH and LQKENI. The CDR3 DNA is TGTGCCAGCTCACCACCGCTAGCGGGGGGAATCTACAATGAGCAGTTCTTC. This gives the protein CASSPPLAGGIYNEQFF.

The CDR3 loop is CASSEAGEWNEQFF. The CDR3, as DNA: TGTGCCAGCAGTGAAGCGGGGGAGTGGAATGAGCAGTTCTTC. The chain combines TRBV25-1 with TRBJ2-1, with 7 positions matching TRBD2. This CDR3 is built from 14 residues. Germline CDR1 MGHDK, CDR2 SYGVNS. The V segment lost 2 bases and the J segment 7 bases; nucleotides outside the gene matches: 5.

The chain employs TRBV7-2 and TRBJ2-3, with D perhaps assigned TRBD1 or TRBD2 (6 bases each). Trimming removed 1 base from V and 2 bases from J, with 13 bases in between. CDR1 is SGHTA, CDR2 FQGNSA, per germline. This CDR3 has 16 amino acids. DNA for the CDR3: TGTGCCAGCAGCTTAGTGGGAGGACAGTTCACAGATACGCAGTATTTT. Amino acids: CASSLVGGQFTDTQYF.

V usage is TRBV6-5 and J usage is TRBJ1-3, with D uncertain. The CDR3 consists of 13 residues. Germline V CDR1 and CDR2: MNHEY, SVGAGI. V dropped 6 bases and J dropped 4 bases, with 10 bases sitting between them. CDR3 bases: TGTGCCAGCAGAAGACGGCAGGGAAACACCATATATTTT. This encodes CASRRRQGNTIYF.

This rearrangement joins TRBV6-1 to TRBJ2-7, with D possibly TRBD1 on 5 matching bases. Germline V gene lookup returns CDR1 MNHNS and CDR2 SASEGT. This CDR3 spans 12 amino acids. V lost 6 bases and J lost 1, with 7 bases in between. The CDR3 coding sequence is TGTGCCAGCAGAGACAGATCCTACGAGCAGTACTTC. It codes for CASRDRSYEQYF.

The V call is TRBV9, the J call TRBJ2-7, with a tentative D call TRBD1 (5 bases). V lost 1 base and J 5 bases, leaving 16 bases between the germline ends. The CDR3 length is 15 residues. Per germline, CDR1 SGDLS and CDR2 YYNGEE. For the CDR3, the DNA is TGTGCCAGCAGCGTACAGGCAGGGATAGGCGACGAGCAGTACTTC. It specifies CASSVQAGIGDEQYF.